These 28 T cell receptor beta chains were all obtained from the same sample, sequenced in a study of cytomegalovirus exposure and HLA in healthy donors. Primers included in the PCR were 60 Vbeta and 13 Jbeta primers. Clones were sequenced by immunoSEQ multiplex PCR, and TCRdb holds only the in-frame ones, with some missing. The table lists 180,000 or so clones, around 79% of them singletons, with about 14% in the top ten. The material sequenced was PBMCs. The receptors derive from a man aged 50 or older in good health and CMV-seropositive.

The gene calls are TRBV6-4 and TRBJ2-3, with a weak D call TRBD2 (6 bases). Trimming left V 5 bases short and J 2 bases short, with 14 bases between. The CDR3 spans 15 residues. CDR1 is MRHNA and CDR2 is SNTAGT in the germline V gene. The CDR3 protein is CASSRSGLDTDTQYF. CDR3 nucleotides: TGTGCCAGCAGTAGGAGCGGGCTTGACACAGATACGCAGTATTTT.

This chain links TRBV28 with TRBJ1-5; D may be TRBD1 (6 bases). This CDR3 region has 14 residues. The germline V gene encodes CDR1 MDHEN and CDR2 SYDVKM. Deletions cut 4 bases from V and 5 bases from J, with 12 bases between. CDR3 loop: CASSWGQGDQPQHF. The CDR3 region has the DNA TGTGCCAGCAGTTGGGGGCAGGGTGATCAGCCCCAGCATTTT.

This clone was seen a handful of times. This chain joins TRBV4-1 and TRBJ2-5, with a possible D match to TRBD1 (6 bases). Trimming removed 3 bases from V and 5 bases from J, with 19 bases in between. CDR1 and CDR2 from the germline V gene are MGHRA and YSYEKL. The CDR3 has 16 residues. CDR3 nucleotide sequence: TGCGCCAGCAGCCACCCATCGGACAGCTTGTTGGAGACCCAGTACTTC. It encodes CASSHPSDSLLETQYF.

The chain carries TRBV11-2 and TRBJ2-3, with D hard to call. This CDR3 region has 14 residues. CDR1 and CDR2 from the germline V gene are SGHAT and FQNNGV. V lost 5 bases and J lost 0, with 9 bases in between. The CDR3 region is CASSPGFSTDTQYF. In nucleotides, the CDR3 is TGTGCCAGCAGCCCGGGTTTTAGCACAGATACGCAGTATTTT.

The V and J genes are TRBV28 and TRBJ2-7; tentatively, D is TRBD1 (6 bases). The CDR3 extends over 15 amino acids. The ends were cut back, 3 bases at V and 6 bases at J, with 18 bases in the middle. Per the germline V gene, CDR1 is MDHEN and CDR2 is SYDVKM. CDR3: CASSFHQDRHSEQYV. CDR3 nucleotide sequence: TGTGCCAGCAGTTTTCATCAGGACAGACATAGCGAGCAGTACGTC.

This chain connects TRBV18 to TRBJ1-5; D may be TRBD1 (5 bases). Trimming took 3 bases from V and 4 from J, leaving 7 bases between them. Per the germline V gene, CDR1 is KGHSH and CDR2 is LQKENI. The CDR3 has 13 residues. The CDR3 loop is CASSPRGNQPQHF. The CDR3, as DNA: TGTGCCAGCTCACCGCGGGGGAATCAGCCCCAGCATTTT.

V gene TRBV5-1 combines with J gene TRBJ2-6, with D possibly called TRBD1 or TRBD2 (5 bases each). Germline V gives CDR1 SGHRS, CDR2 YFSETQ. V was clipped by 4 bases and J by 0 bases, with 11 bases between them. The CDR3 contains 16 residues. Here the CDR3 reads CASSMGRSSGANVLTF. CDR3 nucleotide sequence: TGCGCCAGCAGCATGGGACGGAGCTCTGGGGCCAACGTCCTGACTTTC.

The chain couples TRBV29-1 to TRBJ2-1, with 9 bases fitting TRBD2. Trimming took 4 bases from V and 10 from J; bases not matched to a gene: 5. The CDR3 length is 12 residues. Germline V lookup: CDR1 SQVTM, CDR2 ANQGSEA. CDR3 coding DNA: TGCAGCGTTGGGGTAGCGGGGGTGGAGCAGTTCTTC. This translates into CSVGVAGVEQFF.

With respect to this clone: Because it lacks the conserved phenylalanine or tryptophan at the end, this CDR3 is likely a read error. CDR3 coding DNA: TGTGCCATCAAGCAGGATTCCGTGAACACTGAAGCTTTCTCT. This sequence encodes CAIKQDSVNTEAFS. The rearrangement links TRBV10-3 to TRBJ1-1; no clear D. Germline V gene lookup returns CDR1 ENHRY and CDR2 SYGVKD. The CDR3 is made up of 14 amino acids. V was cut by 7 bases and J by 0 bases, with 12 bases left in between.

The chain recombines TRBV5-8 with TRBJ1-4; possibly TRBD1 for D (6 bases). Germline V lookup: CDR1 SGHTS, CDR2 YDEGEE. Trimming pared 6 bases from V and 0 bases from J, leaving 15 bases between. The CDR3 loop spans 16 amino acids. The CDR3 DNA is TGTGCCAGCACCCTGGGACACTCAGCAACTAATGAAAAACTGTTTTTT. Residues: CASTLGHSATNEKLFF.

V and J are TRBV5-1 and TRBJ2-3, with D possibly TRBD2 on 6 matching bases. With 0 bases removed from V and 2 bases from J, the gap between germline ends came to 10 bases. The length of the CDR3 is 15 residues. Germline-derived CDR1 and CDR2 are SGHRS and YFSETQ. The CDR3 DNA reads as TGCGCCAGCAGCTTGGTCGGGGGAAACACAGATACGCAGTATTTT. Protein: CASSLVGGNTDTQYF.

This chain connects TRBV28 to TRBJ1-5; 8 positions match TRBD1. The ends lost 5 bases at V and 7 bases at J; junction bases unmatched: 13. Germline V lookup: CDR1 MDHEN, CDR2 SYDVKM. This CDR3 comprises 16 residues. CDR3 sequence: CASSPRTGKDKQPQHF. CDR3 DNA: TGTGCCAGCAGTCCTCGGACAGGGAAGGATAAACAGCCCCAGCATTTT.

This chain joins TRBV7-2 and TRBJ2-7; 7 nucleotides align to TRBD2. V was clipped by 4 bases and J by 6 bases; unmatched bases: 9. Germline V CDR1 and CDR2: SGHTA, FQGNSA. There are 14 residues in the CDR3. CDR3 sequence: CASSSGGGFREQYF. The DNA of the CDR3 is TGTGCCAGCAGCTCGGGAGGTGGGTTTCGCGAGCAGTACTTC.

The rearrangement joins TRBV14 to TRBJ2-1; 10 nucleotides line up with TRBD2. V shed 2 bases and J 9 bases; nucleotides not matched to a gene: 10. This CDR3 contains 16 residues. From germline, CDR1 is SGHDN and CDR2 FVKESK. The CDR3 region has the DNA TGTGCCAGCAGCCAACGGACTAGCGGCACCCTCCCTGAGCAGTTCTTC. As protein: CASSQRTSGTLPEQFF.

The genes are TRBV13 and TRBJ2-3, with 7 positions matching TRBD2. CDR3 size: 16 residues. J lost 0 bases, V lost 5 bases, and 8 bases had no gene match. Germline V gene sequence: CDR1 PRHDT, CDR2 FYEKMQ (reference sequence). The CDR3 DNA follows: TGTGCCAGCAGCAACCGGGGGGTTACTAGCACAGATACGCAGTATTTT. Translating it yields CASSNRGVTSTDTQYF.

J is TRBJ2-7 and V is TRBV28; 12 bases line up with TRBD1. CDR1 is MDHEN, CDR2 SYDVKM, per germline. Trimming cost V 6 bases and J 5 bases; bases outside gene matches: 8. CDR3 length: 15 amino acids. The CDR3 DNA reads TGTGCCAGCAGCGGCCCGGGACAGGGGGCTAACGAGCAGTACTTC. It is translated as CASSGPGQGANEQYF.

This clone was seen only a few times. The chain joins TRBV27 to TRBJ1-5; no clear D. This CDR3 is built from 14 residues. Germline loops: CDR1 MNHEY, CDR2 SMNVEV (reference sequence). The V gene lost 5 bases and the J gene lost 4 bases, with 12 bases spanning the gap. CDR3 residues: CASSPGRVNQPQHF. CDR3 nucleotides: TGTGCCAGCAGTCCCGGGAGGGTTAATCAGCCCCAGCATTTT.

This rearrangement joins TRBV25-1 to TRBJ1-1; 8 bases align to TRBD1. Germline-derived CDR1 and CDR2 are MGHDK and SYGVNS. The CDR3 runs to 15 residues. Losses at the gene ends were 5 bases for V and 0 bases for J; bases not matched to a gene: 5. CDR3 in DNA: TGTGCCAGCAGTTATCAGGGGGCTCTGAACACTGAAGCTTTCTTT. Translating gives CASSYQGALNTEAFF.

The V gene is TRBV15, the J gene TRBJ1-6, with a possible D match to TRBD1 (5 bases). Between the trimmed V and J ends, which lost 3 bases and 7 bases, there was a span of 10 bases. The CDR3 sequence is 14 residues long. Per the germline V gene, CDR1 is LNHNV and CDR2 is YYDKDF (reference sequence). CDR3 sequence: CATSSRARNSPLHF. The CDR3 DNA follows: TGTGCCACCAGCAGCAGGGCTCGGAATTCACCCCTCCACTTT.

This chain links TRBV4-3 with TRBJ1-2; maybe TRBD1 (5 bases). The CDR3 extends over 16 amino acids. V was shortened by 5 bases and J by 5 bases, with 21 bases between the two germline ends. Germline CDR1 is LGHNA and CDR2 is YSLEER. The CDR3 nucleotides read TGCGCCAGCAGCAAAGTGGGGCAGGGCACGGGTTATGGCTACACCTTC. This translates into CASSKVGQGTGYGYTF.

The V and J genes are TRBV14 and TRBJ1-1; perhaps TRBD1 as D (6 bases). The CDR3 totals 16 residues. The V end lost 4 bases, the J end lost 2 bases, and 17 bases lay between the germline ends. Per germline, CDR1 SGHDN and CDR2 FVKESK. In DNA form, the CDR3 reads TGTGCCAGCAGCCGGAGGTCAGGGGCGGCCAACACTGAAGCTTTCTTT. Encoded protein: CASSRRSGAANTEAFF.

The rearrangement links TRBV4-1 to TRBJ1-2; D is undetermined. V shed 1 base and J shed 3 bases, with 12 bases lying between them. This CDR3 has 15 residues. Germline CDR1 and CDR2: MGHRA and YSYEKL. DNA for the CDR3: TGCGCCAGCAGCCAAGCATTCGGGATGGACTATGGCTACACCTTC. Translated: CASSQAFGMDYGYTF.

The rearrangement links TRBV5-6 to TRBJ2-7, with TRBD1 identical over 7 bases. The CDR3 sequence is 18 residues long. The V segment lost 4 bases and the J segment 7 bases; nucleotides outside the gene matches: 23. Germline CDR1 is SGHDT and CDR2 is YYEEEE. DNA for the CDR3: TGTGCCAGCAGCCCCCGGGACAGCTTCCCGTTTGGGTCACGAGAGCAGTACTTC. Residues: CASSPRDSFPFGSREQYF. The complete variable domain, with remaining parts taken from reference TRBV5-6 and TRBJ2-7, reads DAGVTQSPTHLIKTRGQQVTLRCSPKSGHDTVSWYQQALGQGPQFIFQYYEEEERQRGNFPDRFSGHQFPNYSSELNVNALLLGDSALYLCASSPRDSFPFGSREQYFGPGTRLTVT.

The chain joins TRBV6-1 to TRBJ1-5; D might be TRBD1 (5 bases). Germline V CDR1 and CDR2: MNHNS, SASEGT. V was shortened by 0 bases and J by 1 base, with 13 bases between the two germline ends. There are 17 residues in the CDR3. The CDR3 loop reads CASSEAGQIWSNQPQHF. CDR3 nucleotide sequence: TGTGCCAGCAGTGAAGCGGGGCAGATTTGGAGCAATCAGCCCCAGCATTTT.

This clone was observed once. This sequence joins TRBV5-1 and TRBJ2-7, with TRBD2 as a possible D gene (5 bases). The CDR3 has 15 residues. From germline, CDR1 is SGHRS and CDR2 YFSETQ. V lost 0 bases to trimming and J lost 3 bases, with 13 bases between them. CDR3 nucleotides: TGCGCCAGCAGCTTGGTGGGTACCCGGGGCTACGAGCAGTACTTC. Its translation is CASSLVGTRGYEQYF.

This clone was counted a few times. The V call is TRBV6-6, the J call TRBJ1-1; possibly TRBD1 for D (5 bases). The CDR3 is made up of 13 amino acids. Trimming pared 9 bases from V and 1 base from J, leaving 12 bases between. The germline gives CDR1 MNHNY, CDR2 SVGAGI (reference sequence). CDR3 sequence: CASHNQGNTEAFF. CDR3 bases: TGTGCCAGTCACAACCAGGGGAACACTGAAGCTTTCTTT.

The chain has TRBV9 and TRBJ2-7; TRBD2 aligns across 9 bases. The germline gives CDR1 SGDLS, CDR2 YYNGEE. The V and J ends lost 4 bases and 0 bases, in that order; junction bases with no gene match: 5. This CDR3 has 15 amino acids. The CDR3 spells CASSPGGGASYEQYF. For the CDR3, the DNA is TGTGCCAGCAGCCCGGGCGGGGGGGCCTCCTACGAGCAGTACTTC.

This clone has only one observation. CDR3 in amino acids: CASSQETGTRAYNEQFF. The CDR3 DNA reads as TGTGCCAGCAGCCAGGAAACCGGGACTAGAGCCTACAATGAGCAGTTCTTC. This sequence joins TRBV4-2 and TRBJ2-1; TRBD2 aligns across 8 bases. CDR1 LGHNA and CDR2 YNFKEQ come from the germline V gene. The CDR3 consists of 17 residues. Unmatched junction bases numbered 9, after V lost 3 bases and J lost 2 bases.